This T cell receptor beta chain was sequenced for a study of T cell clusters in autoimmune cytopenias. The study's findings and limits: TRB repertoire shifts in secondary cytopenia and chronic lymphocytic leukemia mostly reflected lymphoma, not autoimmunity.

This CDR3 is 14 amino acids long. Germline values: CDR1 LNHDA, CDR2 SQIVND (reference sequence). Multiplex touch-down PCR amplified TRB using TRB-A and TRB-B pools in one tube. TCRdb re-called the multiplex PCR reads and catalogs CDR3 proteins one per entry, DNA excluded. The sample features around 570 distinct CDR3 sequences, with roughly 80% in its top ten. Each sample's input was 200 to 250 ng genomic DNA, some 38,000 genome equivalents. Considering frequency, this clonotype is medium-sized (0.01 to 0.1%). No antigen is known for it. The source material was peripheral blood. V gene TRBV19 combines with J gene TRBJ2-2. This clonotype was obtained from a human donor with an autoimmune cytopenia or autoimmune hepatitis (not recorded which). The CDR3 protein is CASSIHTSGGELFF.